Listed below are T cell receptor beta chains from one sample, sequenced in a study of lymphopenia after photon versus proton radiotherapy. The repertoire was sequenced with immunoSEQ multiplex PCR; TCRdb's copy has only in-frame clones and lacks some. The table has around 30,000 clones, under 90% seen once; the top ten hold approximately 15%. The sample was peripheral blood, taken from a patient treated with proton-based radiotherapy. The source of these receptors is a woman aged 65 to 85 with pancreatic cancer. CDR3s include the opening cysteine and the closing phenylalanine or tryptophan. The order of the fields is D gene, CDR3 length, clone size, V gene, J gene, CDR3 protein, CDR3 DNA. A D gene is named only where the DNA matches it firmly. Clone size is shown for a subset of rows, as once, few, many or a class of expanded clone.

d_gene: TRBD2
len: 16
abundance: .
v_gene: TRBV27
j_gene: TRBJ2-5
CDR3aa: CASSSPLAGLEKTQYF
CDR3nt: TGTGCCAGCAGTTCCCCACTAGCGGGACTAGAAAAGACCCAGTACTTC

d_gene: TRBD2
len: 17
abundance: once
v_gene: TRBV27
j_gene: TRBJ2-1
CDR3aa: CASSAGTSVSSYNEQFF
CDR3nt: TGTGCCAGCAGTGCCGGGACTAGCGTCAGCTCCTACAATGAGCAGTTCTTC

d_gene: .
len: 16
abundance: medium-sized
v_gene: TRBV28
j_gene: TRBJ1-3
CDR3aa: CASSTLTLSSGNTIYF
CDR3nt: TGTGCCAGCAGTACCTTGACCCTGAGCTCTGGAAACACCATATATTTT

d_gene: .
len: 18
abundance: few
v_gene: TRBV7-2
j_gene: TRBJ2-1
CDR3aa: CASSLRWGTAMPYNEQFF
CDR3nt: TGTGCCAGCAGCTTACGGTGGGGCACAGCCATGCCCTACAATGAGCAGTTCTTC

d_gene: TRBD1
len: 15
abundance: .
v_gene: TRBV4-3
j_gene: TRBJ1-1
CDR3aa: CASSQETGVWGEAFF
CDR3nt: TGCGCCAGCAGCCAAGAAACAGGGGTATGGGGTGAAGCTTTCTTT

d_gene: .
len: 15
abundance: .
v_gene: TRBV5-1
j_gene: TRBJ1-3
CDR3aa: CASSLNSPSGNTIYF
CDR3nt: TGCGCCAGCAGCCTAAACTCACCCTCTGGAAACACCATATATTTT

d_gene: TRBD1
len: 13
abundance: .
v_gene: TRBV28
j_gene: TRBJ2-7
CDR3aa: CASNIQGSYEQYF
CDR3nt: TGTGCCAGCAATATACAGGGGTCCTACGAGCAGTACTTC

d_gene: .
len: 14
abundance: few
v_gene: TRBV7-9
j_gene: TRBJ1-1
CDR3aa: CASSPQGVTTEAFF
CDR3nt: TGTGCCAGCAGCCCCCAGGGTGTTACCACTGAAGCTTTCTTT

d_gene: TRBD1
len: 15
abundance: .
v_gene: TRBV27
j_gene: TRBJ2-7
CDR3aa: CASSRSGTGGREQYF
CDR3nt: TGTGCCAGCAGTCGATCCGGGACAGGGGGTCGCGAGCAGTACTTC

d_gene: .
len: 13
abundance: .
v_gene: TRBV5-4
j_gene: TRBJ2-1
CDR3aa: CASGGGTYNEQFF
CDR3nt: TGTGCCAGCGGAGGGGGGACGTACAATGAGCAGTTCTTC

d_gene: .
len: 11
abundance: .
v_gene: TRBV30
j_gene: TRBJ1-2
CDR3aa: CAWSVLDGYTF
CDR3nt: TGTGCCTGGAGCGTTCTTGATGGCTACACCTTC

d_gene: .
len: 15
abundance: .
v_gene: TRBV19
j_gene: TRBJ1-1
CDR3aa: CASSMSPISTAEAFF
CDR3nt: TGTGCCAGTAGTATGAGTCCCATTTCTACAGCTGAAGCTTTCTTT

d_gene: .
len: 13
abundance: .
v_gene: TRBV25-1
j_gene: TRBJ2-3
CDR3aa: CASRGLGTDTQYF
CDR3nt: TGTGCCAGCAGGGGGTTGGGTACAGATACGCAGTATTTT

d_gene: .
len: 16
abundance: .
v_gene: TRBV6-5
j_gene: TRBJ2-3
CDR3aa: CASSYGPSVDTDTQYF
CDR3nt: TGTGCCAGCAGTTACGGGCCTAGCGTCGACACAGATACGCAGTATTTT

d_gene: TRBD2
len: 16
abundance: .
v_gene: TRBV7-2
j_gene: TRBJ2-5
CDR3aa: CASSSGLAGGEGTQYF
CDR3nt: TGTGCCAGCAGCTCCGGACTAGCGGGAGGCGAAGGGACCCAGTACTTC

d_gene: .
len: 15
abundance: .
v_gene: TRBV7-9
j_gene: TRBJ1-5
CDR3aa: CASSRGEGSNQPQHF
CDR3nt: TGTGCCAGCAGCCGAGGGGAAGGAAGCAATCAGCCCCAGCATTTT

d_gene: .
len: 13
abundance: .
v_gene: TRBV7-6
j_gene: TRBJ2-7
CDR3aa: CASSQNPGGEQYF
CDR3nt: TGTGCCAGCAGCCAAAACCCCGGGGGAGAGCAGTACTTC

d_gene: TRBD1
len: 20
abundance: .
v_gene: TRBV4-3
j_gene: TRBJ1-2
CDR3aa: CASSQDSPLSGTGVNYGYTF
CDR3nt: TGCGCCAGCAGCCAAGATTCCCCTCTCTCCGGAACAGGGGTTAACTATGGCTACACCTTC

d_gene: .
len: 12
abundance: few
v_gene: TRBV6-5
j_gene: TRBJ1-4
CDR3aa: CASSLGGEKLFF
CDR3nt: TGTGCCAGCAGTTTGGGGGGTGAAAAACTGTTTTTT

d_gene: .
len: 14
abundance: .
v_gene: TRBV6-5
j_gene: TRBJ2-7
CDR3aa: CASTPPASSYEQYF
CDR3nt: TGTGCCAGCACCCCCCCTGCGAGCTCCTACGAGCAGTACTTC

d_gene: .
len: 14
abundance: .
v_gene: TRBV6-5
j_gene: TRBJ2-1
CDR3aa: CASSPHDFNNEQFF
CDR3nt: TGTGCCAGCAGTCCTCATGACTTCAACAATGAGCAGTTCTTC

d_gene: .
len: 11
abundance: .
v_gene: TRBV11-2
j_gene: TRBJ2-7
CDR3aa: CASSPGYEQYF
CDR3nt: TGTGCCAGCAGCCCCGGCTACGAGCAGTACTTC

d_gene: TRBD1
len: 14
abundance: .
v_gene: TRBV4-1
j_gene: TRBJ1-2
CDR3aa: CASSQETGTYGYTF
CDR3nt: TGCGCCAGCAGCCAAGAGACAGGGACCTATGGCTACACCTTC

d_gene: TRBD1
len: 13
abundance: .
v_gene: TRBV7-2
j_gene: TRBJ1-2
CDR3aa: CASSPRGPGGYTF
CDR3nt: TGTGCCAGCAGTCCTAGGGGGCCGGGTGGCTACACCTTC

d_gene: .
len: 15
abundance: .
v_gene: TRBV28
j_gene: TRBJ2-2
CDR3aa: CASSIGGMDTGELFF
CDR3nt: TGTGCCAGCAGCATCGGGGGAATGGACACCGGGGAGCTGTTTTTT

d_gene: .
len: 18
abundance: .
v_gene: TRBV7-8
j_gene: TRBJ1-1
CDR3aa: CASSFQETTQNLNTEAFF
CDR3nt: TGTGCCAGCAGCTTTCAGGAGACAACACAGAACTTGAACACTGAAGCTTTCTTT

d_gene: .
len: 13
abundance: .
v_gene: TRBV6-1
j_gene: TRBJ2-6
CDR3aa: CACVIAGANVLTF
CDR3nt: TGTGCTTGTGTTATAGCTGGGGCCAACGTCCTGACTTTC

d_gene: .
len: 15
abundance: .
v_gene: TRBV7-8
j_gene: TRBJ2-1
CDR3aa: CASSLVGLSYNEQFF
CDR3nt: TGTGCCAGCAGCTTAGTTGGGCTCTCCTACAATGAGCAGTTCTTC

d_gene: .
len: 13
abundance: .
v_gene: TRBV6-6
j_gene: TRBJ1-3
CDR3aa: CASQNRAANTIYF
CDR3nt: TGTGCCAGCCAAAACAGGGCGGCAAACACCATATATTTT

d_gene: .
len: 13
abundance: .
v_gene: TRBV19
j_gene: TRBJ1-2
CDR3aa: CASADGTNYGYTF
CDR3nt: TGTGCCAGCGCCGACGGGACTAACTATGGCTACACCTTC

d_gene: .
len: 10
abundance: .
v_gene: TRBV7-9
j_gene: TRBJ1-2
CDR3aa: CAIRHDGYTF
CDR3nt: TGTGCCATCAGGCATGATGGCTACACCTTC

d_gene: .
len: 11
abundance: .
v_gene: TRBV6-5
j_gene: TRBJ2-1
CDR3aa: CASSDRLEQFF
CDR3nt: TGTGCCAGCAGTGACCGACTAGAGCAGTTCTTC

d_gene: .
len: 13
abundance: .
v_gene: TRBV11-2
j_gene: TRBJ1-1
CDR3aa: CASKDSLNTEAFF
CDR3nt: TGTGCCAGCAAAGACAGTCTGAACACTGAAGCTTTCTTT

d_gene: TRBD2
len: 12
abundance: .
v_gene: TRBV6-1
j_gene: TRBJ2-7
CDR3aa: CASYSGGYEQYF
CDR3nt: TGTGCCAGTTATAGCGGGGGCTACGAGCAGTACTTC

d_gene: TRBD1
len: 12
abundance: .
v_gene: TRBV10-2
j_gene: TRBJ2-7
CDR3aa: CAIIGQGAEQYF
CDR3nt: TGCGCCATCATTGGACAGGGGGCCGAGCAGTACTTC

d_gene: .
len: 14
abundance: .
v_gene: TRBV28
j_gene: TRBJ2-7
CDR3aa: CASSRYGATYEQYF
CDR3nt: TGTGCCAGCAGTCGTTACGGGGCCACCTACGAGCAGTACTTC

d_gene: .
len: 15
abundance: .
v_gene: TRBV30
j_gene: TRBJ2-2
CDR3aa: CAWSQLGANTGELFF
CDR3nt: TGTGCCTGGAGTCAACTAGGAGCGAACACCGGGGAGCTGTTTTTT

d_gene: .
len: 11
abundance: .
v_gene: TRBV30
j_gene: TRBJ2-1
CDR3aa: CAWSLGGAGFF
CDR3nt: TGTGCCTGGAGCTTGGGGGGAGCCGGGTTCTTC

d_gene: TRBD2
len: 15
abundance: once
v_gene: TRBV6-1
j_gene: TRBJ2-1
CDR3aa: CASSELLASYNEQFF
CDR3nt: TGTGCCAGCAGTGAACTACTAGCGTCTTACAATGAGCAGTTCTTC

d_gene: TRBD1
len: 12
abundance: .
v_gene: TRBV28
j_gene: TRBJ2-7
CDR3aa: CAHGQGAGEQYF
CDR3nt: TGTGCCCACGGACAGGGGGCAGGCGAGCAGTACTTC

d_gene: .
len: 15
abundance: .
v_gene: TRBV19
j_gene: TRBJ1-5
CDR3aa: CASSLQTGSNQPQHF
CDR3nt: TGTGCCAGTAGTTTGCAGACAGGTAGCAATCAGCCCCAGCATTTT

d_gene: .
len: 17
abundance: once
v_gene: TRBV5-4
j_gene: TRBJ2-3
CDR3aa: CASSLDPGRTSADTQYF
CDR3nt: TGTGCCAGCAGCTTGGACCCCGGGAGAACTTCCGCAGATACGCAGTATTTT

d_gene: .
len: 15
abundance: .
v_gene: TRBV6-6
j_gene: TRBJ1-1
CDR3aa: CASSTGTRGNTEAFF
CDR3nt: TGTGCCAGCAGTACTGGGACAAGGGGGAACACTGAAGCTTTCTTT

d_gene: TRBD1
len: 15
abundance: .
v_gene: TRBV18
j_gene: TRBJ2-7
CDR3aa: CASSSGQGPTYEQYF
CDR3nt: TGTGCCAGCTCATCCGGACAGGGCCCGACCTACGAGCAGTACTTC